This TCR beta chain was captured in a study of blood T cell repertoires in COVID-19. For the study at large: In each case, the material was cDNA or gDNA derived from T cells, B-cell-depleted T cells, or PBMCs.

The table came from immunoSEQ multiplex PCR; TCRdb's copy has only in-frame clones and leaves some out. Of under 200,000 clones in the sample, around four fifths were seen once. The CDR3 spans 17 residues. Germline loops: CDR1 MDHEN, CDR2 SYDVKM. V was pared by 6 bases and J by 4 bases, with 24 bases between. Sequenced: PBMCs or T cells enriched from blood (not recorded which). This TCR was recovered from a woman in her 50s in a cohort exposed to, infected with or recovered from COVID-19 (not recorded which). The rearrangement uses TRBV28 and TRBJ1-2, with D perhaps TRBD1 (6 bases). The chain's CDR3 is CASSLSGAGSRGYGYTF. CDR3 DNA sequence: TGTGCCAGCAGCCTATCTGGGGCAGGATCCAGGGGCTATGGCTACACCTTC.